What follows are 18 T cell receptor beta chains derived from one specimen sequenced in a study of T cell repertoires in cytomegalovirus infection. Their antigens remain unidentified. TCRdb analysed the reads with MiXCR anew, one entry per CDR3 protein. The table lists under 300,000 distinct CDR3 sequences, about 20% of them singletons. The starting material was cultured PBMCs, obtained from culture after CMV antigen stimulation. The receptors come from a human donor in good health (CMV status not recorded). Some clones in this sample may be carry-over from other donors' samples.

This clonotype was seen more than once but under ten times. The V and J genes are TRBV7-2 and TRBJ1-2; no reliable D call. Per germline, CDR1 SGHTA and CDR2 FQGNSA. Trimming removed 4 bases at V and 5 bases at J, with 14 bases between. The CDR3 sequence is 14 residues long. CDR3 loop: CASSSRLGFYGYTF. CDR3 in DNA: TGTGCCAGCAGCTCGAGACTTGGTTTTTATGGCTACACCTTC.

This clonotype was counted only a few times. The chain uses TRBV6-2 or TRBV6-3 and TRBJ1-1, with D unclear. The germline V and J ends were trimmed by 4 bases and 0 bases, with 9 bases remaining between them. The CDR3 extends over 14 amino acids. Germline V gene sequence: CDR1 MNHEY, CDR2 SVGEGT. The CDR3 sequence is CASSFGFMNTEAFF. CDR3 in DNA: TGTGCCAGCAGTTTCGGGTTCATGAACACTGAAGCTTTCTTT.

To note about this clonotype: Given the absence of the conserved phenylalanine or tryptophan at the CDR3 end, a read error is likely. Because the CDR3's place on the DNA is in doubt, the DNA is left out and the CDR3 is given as listed by TCRdb. The chain uses TRBV7-9 and TRBJ2-7. The germline CDR1 and CDR2 sequences are SEHNR and FQNEAQ (reference sequence). The CDR3 extends over 9 residues, inclusive of both ends. Here the CDR3 reads CASSLYPFD.

This clonotype was counted once. J is TRBJ2-3 and V is TRBV30; maybe TRBD1 (6 bases). Per the germline V gene, CDR1 is GTSNPN and CDR2 is SVGIG (reference sequence). The V end lost 0 bases, the J end lost 6 bases, and 10 bases lay between the germline ends. CDR3 size: 13 residues. CDR3 residues: CAWSVRGSDTQYF. Written as DNA, the CDR3 is TGTGCCTGGAGTGTCAGGGGAAGCGATACGCAGTATTTT.

This clonotype was counted between two and nine times. V usage is TRBV14 and J usage is TRBJ2-7, with a weak D call TRBD1 (6 bases). The CDR3 totals 16 residues. CDR1 and CDR2 from the germline V gene are SGHDN and FVKESK. V dropped 4 bases and J dropped 0 bases, with 16 bases sitting between them. The CDR3: CASSPGYRVGSYEQYF. CDR3 DNA sequence: TGTGCCAGCAGCCCAGGTTACAGGGTTGGCTCCTACGAGCAGTACTTC.

The J gene is TRBJ1-2, the V gene TRBV5-6; 7 nucleotides match TRBD1. The CDR3 runs 15 residues. Germline CDR1 SGHDT, CDR2 YYEEEE. Trimming cost V 1 base and J 1 base; bases outside gene matches: 4. The CDR3, as DNA: TGTGCCAGCAGCTTGAGGACAGGACTTAACTATGGCTACACCTTC. Its translation: CASSLRTGLNYGYTF.

This clonotype was found many times. The rearrangement uses TRBV7-8 and TRBJ1-5; D possibly corresponds to TRBD1 (5 bases). CDR1 and CDR2 from the germline V gene are SGHVS and FQNEAQ. V dropped 5 bases and J dropped 2 bases, with 10 bases sitting between them. This CDR3 is 14 amino acids long. CDR3: CASSRTGGNQPQHF. In DNA form, the CDR3 reads TGTGCCAGCAGCCGAACGGGGGGCAATCAGCCCCAGCATTTT.

This clonotype was picked up a small number of times. J is TRBJ2-6 and V is TRBV12-3 or TRBV12-4, with TRBD1 matching 8 bases. V trimming: 5 bases; J trimming: 10 bases; junction bases outside the gene matches: 7. CDR3 length: 14 amino acids. CDR3 sequence (DNA): TGTGCCAGCAGTGGGGGCAGGGGGCCTAACGTCCTGACTTTC. It is translated as CASSGGRGPNVLTF.

This clonotype was observed a few times. The CDR3 spells CASKRGLAGAISQETQYF. The CDR3 DNA follows: TGTGCCAGCAAGAGGGGACTAGCGGGAGCTATAAGCCAAGAGACCCAGTACTTC. The chain couples TRBV27 to TRBJ2-5, with 14 bases aligning to TRBD2. The length of the CDR3 is 18 residues. V shed 7 bases and J 1 base; nucleotides not matched to a gene: 11. The V gene's germline CDR1 is MNHEY and CDR2 SMNVEV (reference sequence).

This chain connects TRBV19 to TRBJ1-2, with 9 positions matching TRBD1. CDR1 LNHDA and CDR2 SQIVND come from the germline V gene (reference sequence). The CDR3 length is 13 residues. Germline trimming cut 6 bases from V and 4 bases from J; bases unmatched to any gene: 3. The DNA of the CDR3 is TGTGCCAGTAGCGGACAGGGGACCTATGGCTACACCTTC. Translation gives CASSGQGTYGYTF. Variable domain in full (rest from reference TRBV19 and TRBJ1-2): DGGITQSPKYLFRKEGQNVTLSCEQNLNHDAMYWYRQDPGQGLRLIYYSQIVNDFQKGDIAEGYSVSREKKESFPLTVTSAQKNPTAFYLCASSGQGTYGYTFGSGTRLTVV.

This clonotype was counted only a few times. The CDR3 here is CASSYAGQGKVPLHF. CDR3 nucleotides: TGTGCCAGCAGTTACGCCGGACAGGGAAAGGTACCCCTCCACTTT. This sequence joins TRBV6-5 and TRBJ1-6, with 8 nucleotides matching TRBD1. Trimming at V came to 2 bases and at J to 12 bases, leaving 9 bases not matched to a gene. CDR3 length: 15 residues. CDR1 is MNHEY, CDR2 SVGAGI, per germline.

J is TRBJ1-2 and V is TRBV19; perhaps TRBD1 as D (5 bases). The V gene lost 4 bases and the J gene lost 2 bases, with 8 bases spanning the gap. Germline V gene data show CDR1 as LNHDA and CDR2 as SQIVND (reference sequence). The CDR3 length is 13 residues. The CDR3 protein is CASSTDNNYGYTF. The CDR3 DNA sequence: TGTGCCAGTAGTACGGACAACAACTATGGCTACACCTTC.

This clonotype was found a few times. This chain uses TRBV19 with TRBJ1-1; D possibly corresponds to TRBD1 (5 bases). CDR1 is LNHDA and CDR2 is SQIVND in the germline V gene (reference sequence). The CDR3 runs 14 residues. Trimming pared 6 bases from V and 0 bases from J, leaving 11 bases between. CDR3 DNA sequence: TGTGCCAGTAGACGACAGATCATGAACACTGAAGCTTTCTTT. This gives the protein CASRRQIMNTEAFF.

This clonotype was counted between two and nine times. This chain joins TRBV19 and TRBJ1-4; TRBD1 might be the D (6 bases). V lost 4 bases and J 8 bases, leaving 14 bases between the germline ends. Germline V gene sequence: CDR1 LNHDA, CDR2 SQIVND (reference sequence). This CDR3 has 14 amino acids. The CDR3 protein is CASSRTEPIEKLFF. The CDR3 DNA is TGTGCCAGTAGTAGGACAGAGCCCATCGAAAAACTGTTTTTT.

In this sample, this clonotype turned up many times. The CDR3 DNA follows: TGTGCCAGCAGGAAAGCGAGCGGGAGTACAGGGGAGACCCAGTACTTC. Translating it yields CASRKASGSTGETQYF. The chain uses TRBV28 and TRBJ2-5; 8 bases map to TRBD2. V lost 6 bases to trimming and J lost 5 bases; unmatched junction nucleotides: 14. This CDR3 comprises 16 residues. The germline CDR1 and CDR2 sequences are MDHEN and SYDVKM.

The V gene is TRBV7-9, the J gene TRBJ1-4; the D gene is possibly TRBD1 (6 bases). The germline V gene has CDR1 SEHNR and CDR2 FQNEAQ (reference sequence). The CDR3 is 15 residues long. Between the trimmed V and J ends, which lost 4 bases and 1 base, there was a span of 10 bases. This CDR3 reads CASSSRQETNEKLFF. Here the CDR3 DNA reads TGTGCCAGCAGCTCACGACAGGAAACTAATGAAAAACTGTTTTTT.

The rearrangement links TRBV7-3 to TRBJ1-5, with 7 positions matching TRBD1. The length of the CDR3 is 17 residues. V was clipped by 6 bases and J by 0 bases; unmatched bases: 11. Germline-derived CDR1 and CDR2 are SGHTA and FQGTGA. CDR3 sequence reads: CASSFYRGQHSNQPQHF. In DNA, the CDR3 is TGTGCCAGCAGTTTTTACAGGGGCCAACATAGCAATCAGCCCCAGCATTTT.

This clonotype was observed a few times. The chain combines TRBV6-2 or TRBV6-3 with TRBJ2-2; TRBD1 might be the D (6 bases). V lost 4 bases and J lost 4, with 19 bases in between. The germline gives CDR1 MNHEY, CDR2 SVGEGT. The CDR3 covers 17 residues. As DNA, the CDR3 is TGTGCCAGCAGTTCGCTCAGACAGGTCCGTGGCACCGGGGAGCTGTTTTTT. It codes for CASSSLRQVRGTGELFF.